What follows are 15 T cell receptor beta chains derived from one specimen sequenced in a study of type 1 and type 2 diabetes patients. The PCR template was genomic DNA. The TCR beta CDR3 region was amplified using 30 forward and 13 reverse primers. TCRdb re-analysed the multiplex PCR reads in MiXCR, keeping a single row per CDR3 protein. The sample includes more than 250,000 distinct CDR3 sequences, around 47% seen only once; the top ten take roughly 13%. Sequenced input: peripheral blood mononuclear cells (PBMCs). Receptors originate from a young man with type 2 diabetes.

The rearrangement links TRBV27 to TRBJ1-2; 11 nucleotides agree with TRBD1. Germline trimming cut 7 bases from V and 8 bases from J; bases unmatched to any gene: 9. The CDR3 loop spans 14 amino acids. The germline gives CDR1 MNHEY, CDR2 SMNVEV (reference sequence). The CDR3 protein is CASKTSGTGGGYTF. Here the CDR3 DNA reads TGTGCCAGCAAGACGTCAGGGACAGGGGGAGGCTACACCTTC.

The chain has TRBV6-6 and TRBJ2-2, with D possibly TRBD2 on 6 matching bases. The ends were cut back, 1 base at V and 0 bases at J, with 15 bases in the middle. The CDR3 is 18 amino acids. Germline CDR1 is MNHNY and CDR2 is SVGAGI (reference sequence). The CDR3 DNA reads TGTGCCAGCAGTTACTGGGACGGGAGCACCTCGAACACCGGGGAGCTGTTTTTT. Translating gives CASSYWDGSTSNTGELFF.

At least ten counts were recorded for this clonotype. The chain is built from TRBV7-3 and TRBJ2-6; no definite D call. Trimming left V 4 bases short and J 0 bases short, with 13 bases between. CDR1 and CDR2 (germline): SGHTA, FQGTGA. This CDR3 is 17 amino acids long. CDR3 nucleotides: TGTGCCAGCAGCTACCGGCAGGCGGACTCTGGGGCCAACGTCCTGACTTTC. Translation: CASSYRQADSGANVLTF. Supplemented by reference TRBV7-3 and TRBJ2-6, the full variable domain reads GAGVSQTPSNKVTEKGKYVELRCDPISGHTALYWYRQSLGQGPEFLIYFQGTGAADDSGLPNDRFFAVRPEGSVSTLKIQRTERGDSAVYLCASSYRQADSGANVLTFGAGSRLTVL.

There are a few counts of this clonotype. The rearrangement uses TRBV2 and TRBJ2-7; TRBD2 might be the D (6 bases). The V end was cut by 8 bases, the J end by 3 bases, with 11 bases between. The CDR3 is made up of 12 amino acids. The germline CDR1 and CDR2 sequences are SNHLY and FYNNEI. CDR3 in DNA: TGTGCCAGCGGAGGGAATGGCTACGAGCAGTACTTC. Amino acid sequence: CASGGNGYEQYF.

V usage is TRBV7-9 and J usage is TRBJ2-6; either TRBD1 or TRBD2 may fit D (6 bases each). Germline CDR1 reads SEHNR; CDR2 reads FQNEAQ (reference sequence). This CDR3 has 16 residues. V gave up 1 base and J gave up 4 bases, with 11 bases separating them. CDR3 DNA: TGTGCCAGCAGCTTAGGTGGGGGGCCCGGGGCCAACGTCCTGACTTTC. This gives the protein CASSLGGGPGANVLTF.

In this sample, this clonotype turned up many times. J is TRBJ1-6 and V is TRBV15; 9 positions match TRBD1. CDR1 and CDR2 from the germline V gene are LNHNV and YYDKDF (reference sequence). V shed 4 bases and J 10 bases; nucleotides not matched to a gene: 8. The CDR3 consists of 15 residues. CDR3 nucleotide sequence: TGTGCCACCAGCAAAACCGGGACAGGGACATCACCCCTCCACTTT. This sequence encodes CATSKTGTGTSPLHF.

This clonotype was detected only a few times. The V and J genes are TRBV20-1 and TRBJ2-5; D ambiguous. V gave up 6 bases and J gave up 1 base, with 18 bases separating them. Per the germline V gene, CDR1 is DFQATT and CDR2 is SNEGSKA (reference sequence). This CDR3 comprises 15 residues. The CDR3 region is CSAKDWEKLQETQYF. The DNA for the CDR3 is TGCAGTGCCAAGGATTGGGAAAAACTCCAAGAGACCCAGTACTTC.

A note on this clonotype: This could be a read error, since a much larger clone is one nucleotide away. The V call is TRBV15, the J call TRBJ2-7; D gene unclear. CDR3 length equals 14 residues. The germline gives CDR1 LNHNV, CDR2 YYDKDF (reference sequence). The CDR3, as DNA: TGTGCCACCAGCAGAGTTGTAGGTTCCTACGTGCAGTACTTC. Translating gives CATSRVVGSYVQYF. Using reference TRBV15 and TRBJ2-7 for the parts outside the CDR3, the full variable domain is DAMVIQNPRYQVTQFGKPVTLSCSQTLNHNVMYWYQQKSSQAPKLLFHYYDKDFNNEADTPDNFQSRRPNTSFCFLDIRSPGLGDTAMYLCATSRVVGSYVQYFGPGTRLTVT.

The chain's CDR3 is CASSLIGSEHGYTF. CDR3 bases: TGTGCCAGCAGCTTAATAGGGTCAGAACATGGCTACACCTTC. The chain has TRBV7-9 and TRBJ1-2; D unclear. The CDR3 runs to 14 residues. Trimming pared 2 bases from V and 6 bases from J, leaving 13 bases between. Germline CDR1 and CDR2: SEHNR and FQNEAQ (reference sequence).

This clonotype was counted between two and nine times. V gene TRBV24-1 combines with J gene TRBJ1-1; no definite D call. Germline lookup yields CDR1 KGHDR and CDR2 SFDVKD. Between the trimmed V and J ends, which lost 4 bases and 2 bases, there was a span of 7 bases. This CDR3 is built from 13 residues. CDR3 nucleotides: TGTGCCACCAGTGACCCGGGAAACACTGAAGCTTTCTTT. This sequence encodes CATSDPGNTEAFF.

CDR3 sequence (DNA): TGCAGTGCCCTATCGGGCGAAAAGCAGTACTTC. Its translation: CSALSGEKQYF. The chain uses TRBV20-1 and TRBJ2-7; no reliable D call. In germline, CDR1 is DFQATT, CDR2 SNEGSKA (reference sequence). V lost 6 bases to trimming and J lost 8 bases, with 14 bases between them. CDR3 size: 11 residues.

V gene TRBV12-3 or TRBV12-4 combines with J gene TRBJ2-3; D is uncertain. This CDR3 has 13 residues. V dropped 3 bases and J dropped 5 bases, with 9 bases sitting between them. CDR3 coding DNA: TGTGCCAGCAGTTTGAGTGACCAAGATACGCAGTATTTT. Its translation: CASSLSDQDTQYF.

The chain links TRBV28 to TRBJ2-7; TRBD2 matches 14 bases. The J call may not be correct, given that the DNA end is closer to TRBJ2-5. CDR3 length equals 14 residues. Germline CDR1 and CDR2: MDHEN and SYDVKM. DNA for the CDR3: TGTGCCAGCAGGTGGACTAGCGGGAGGGAGACCCAGTACTTC. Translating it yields CASRWTSGRETQYF.

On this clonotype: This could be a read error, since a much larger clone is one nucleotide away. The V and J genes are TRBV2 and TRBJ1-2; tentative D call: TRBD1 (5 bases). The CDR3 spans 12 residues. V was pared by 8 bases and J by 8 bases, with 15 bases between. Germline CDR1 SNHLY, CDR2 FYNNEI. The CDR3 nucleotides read TGTGCCAGCTTGCCGAGGGGAGGGGGCTACACCTTC. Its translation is CASLPRGGGYTF.

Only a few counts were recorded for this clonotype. The chain's CDR3 is CATSEGDYGYTF. As DNA, the CDR3 is TGTGCCACCAGTGAGGGAGACTATGGCTACACCTTC. This chain joins TRBV24-1 and TRBJ1-2; no clear D. This CDR3 comprises 12 residues. Trimming left V 4 bases short and J 3 bases short, with 5 bases between. Germline assignment: CDR1 KGHDR and CDR2 SFDVKD.